This TCR beta chain was sequenced for a study of cytomegalovirus exposure and HLA in healthy donors. Regarding the study as a whole: In a later analysis, common viral pathogens appeared linked to several of the most significant clusters. In vitro experiments confirmed that three CMV-associated chains were specific for CMV antigens. For TCR beta chains, V- and J-gene trimming was later linked to a missense DCLRE1C variant.

PCR was performed using 60 Vbeta and 13 Jbeta primers. Clones were sequenced by immunoSEQ multiplex PCR, and TCRdb holds only the in-frame ones, with some missing. The sample includes 60,000 or so clones, 55% to 75% of them seen just once. Between the trimmed V and J ends, which lost 0 bases and 0 bases, there was a span of 7 bases. The CDR3 runs to 15 residues. The germline V gene encodes CDR1 SGHDT and CDR2 YYEEEE. To note about this clone: As yet, its antigen is unknown.

The specimen was PBMCs. This chain joins TRBV5-6 and TRBJ2-1; no clear D. The TCR comes from a man aged 40-50 years in good health and CMV-seropositive. The CDR3 sequence is CASSLAQSSYNEQFF. CDR3 nucleotide sequence: TGTGCCAGCAGCTTGGCACAAAGCTCCTACAATGAGCAGTTCTTC.